The clone carrying this TCR beta chain was picked up a small number of times. The CDR3 length is 13 residues. V was clipped by 4 bases and J by 1 base, with 7 bases between them. Germline-derived CDR1 and CDR2 are MNHNS and SASEGT. Here immunoSEQ multiplex PCR was the method, and the copy in TCRdb shows in-frame clones only, minus some. The sample holds under 200,000 clones, about 83% seen once. The sample belongs to a study of blood T cell repertoires in COVID-19. Whole-study context: PBMCs, B-cell-depleted T cells, or T cells provided the cDNA or gDNA that made up the material.

The participants were between roughly 18 and 100 years old and came from some 23 US areas. This TCR came from a man aged 40-49 years with acute COVID-19. The V and J genes are TRBV6-1 and TRBJ2-5; D not certain. The sequencing sample was made of PBMCs or T cells enriched from blood (not recorded which). The CDR3 protein is CASSGSGQETQYF. Written as DNA, the CDR3 is TGTGCCAGCAGTGGGTCGGGCCAAGAGACCCAGTACTTC.